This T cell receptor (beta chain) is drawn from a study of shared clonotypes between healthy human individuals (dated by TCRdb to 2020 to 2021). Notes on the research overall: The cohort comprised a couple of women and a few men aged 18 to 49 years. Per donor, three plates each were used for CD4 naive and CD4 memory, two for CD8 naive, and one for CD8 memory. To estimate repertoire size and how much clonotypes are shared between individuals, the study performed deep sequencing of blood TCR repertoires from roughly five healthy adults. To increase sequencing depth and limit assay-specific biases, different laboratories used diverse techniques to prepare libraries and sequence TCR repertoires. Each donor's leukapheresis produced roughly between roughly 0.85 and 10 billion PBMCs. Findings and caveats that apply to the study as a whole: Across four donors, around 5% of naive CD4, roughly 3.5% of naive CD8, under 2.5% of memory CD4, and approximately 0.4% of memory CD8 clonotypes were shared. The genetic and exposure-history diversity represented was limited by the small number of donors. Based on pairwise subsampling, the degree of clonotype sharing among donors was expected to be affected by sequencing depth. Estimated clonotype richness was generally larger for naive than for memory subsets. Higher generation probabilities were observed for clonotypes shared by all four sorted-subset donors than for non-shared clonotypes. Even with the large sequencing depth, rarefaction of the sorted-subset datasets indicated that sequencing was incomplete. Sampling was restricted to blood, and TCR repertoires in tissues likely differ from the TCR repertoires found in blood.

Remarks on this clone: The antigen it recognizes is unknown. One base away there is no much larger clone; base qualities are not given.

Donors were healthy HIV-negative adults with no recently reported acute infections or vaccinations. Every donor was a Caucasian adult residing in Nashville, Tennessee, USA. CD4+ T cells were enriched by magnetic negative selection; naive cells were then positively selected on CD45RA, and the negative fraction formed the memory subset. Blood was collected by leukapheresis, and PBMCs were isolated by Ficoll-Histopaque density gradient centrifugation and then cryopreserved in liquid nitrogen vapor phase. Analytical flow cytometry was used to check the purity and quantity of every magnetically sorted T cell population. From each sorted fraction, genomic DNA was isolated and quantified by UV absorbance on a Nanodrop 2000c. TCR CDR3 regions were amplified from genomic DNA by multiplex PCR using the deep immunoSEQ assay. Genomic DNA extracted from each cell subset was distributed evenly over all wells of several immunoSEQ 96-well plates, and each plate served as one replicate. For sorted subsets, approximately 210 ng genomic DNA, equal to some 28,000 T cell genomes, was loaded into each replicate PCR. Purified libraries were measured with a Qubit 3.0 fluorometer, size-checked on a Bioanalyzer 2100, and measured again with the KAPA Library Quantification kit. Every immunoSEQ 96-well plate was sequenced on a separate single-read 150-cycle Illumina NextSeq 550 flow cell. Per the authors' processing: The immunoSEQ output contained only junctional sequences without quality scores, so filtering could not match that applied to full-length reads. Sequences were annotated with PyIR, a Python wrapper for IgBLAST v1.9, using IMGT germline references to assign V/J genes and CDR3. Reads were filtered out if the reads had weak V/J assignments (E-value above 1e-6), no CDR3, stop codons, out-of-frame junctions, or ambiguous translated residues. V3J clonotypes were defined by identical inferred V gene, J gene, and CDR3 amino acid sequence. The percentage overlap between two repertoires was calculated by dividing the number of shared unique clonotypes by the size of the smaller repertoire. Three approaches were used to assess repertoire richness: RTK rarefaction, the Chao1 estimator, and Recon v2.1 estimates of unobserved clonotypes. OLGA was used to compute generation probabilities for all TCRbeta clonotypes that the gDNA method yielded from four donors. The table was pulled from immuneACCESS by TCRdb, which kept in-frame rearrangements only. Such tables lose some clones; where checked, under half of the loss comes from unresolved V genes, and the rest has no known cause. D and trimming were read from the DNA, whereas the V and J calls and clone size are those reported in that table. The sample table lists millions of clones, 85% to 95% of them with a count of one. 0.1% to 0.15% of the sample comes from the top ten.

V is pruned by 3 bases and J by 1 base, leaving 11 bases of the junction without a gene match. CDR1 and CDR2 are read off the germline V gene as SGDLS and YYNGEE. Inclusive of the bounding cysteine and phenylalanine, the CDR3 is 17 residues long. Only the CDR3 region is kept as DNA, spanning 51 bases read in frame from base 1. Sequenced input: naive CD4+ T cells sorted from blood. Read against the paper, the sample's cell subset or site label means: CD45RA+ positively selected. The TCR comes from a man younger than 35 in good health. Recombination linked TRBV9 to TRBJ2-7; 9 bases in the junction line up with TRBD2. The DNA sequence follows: TGTGCCAGCAGCGCCAGTGGAACTAGCGGGTCTTCCTACGAGCAGTACTTC. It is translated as CASSASGTSGSSYEQYF.